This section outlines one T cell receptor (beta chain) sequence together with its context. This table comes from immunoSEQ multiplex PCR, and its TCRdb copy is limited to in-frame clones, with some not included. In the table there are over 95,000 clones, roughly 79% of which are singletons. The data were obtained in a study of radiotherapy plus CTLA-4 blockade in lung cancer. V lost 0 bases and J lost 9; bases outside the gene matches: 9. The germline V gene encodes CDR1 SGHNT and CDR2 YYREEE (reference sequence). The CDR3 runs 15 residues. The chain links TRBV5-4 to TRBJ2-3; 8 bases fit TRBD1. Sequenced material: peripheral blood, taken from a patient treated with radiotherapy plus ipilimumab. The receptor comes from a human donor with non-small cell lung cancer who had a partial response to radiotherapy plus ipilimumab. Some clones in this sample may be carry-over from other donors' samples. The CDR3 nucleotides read TGTGCCAGCAGCTTGGCTACCCTACAGGGGGAGACGCAGTATTTT. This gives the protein CASSLATLQGETQYF. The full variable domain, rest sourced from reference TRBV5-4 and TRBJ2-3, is ETGVTQSPTHLIKTRGQQVTLRCSSQSGHNTVSWYQQALGQGPQFIFQYYREEENGRGNFPPRFSGLQFPNYSSELNVNALELDDSALYLCASSLATLQGETQYFGPGTRLTVL.